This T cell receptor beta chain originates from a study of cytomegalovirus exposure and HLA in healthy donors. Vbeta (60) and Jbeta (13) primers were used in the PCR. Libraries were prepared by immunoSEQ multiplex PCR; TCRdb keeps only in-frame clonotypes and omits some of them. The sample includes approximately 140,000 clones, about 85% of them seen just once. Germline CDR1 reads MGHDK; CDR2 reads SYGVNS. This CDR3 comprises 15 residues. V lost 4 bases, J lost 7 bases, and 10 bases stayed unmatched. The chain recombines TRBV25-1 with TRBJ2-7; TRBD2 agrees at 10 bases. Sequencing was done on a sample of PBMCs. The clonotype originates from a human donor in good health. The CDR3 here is CASSVTSGVTLEQYF. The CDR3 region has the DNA TGTGCCAGCAGTGTAACTAGCGGGGTCACTCTTGAGCAGTACTTC.